Presented here are 7 T cell receptor beta chains from one specimen sequenced in a study of graft-versus-host responses after intestinal transplantation. To release intraepithelial and lamina propria lymphocytes, the graft tissue was processed. Clones were sequenced by immunoSEQ multiplex PCR, and TCRdb holds only the in-frame ones, with some missing. The sample contains 15,000 to 20,000 clones, around 76% of which appear only once. Specimen: ileum tissue, collected roughly 3 weeks after intestinal transplant. The receptors were sampled from a human patient who received an intestinal transplant, so some T cells may come from the graft donor.

This clone was seen only once. The CDR3 region is CASSPGVRAIKTQYF. In DNA form, the CDR3 reads TGTGCCAGCAGTCCCGGAGTCAGGGCCATAAAGACCCAGTACTTC. The genes are TRBV11-3 and TRBJ2-5, with a possible D match to TRBD1 (5 bases). In germline, CDR1 is SGHNT, CDR2 YENEEA. The V gene lost 6 bases and the J gene lost 6 bases, with 20 bases spanning the gap. The CDR3 consists of 15 residues.

The J gene is TRBJ2-7, the V gene TRBV6-1, with TRBD1 as a possible D gene (5 bases). Germline V lookup: CDR1 MNHNS, CDR2 SASEGT. V was pared by 6 bases and J by 1 base, with 16 bases between. This CDR3 comprises 15 residues. CDR3 DNA: TGTGCCAGCAGGGTAACAGGCATCTCTTCCTACGAGCAGTACTTC. Translating it yields CASRVTGISSYEQYF.

V and J are TRBV5-4 and TRBJ1-2, with a weak D call TRBD1 (5 bases). Trimming stripped 8 bases from V and 4 bases from J, with 9 bases between. Germline CDR1 reads SGHNT; CDR2 reads YYREEE (reference sequence). The CDR3 has 11 residues. In nucleotides, the CDR3 is TGTGCCAGTTGGACACCCTATGGCTACACCTTC. The encoded protein is CASWTPYGYTF.

J is TRBJ2-2 and V is TRBV10-1; 9 positions agree with TRBD2. V lost 6 bases to trimming and J lost 7 bases; unmatched junction nucleotides: 6. The CDR3 extends over 14 amino acids. Germline V gene lookup returns CDR1 WNHNN and CDR2 SYGVQD (reference sequence). The CDR3 DNA follows: TGCGCCAGCAGCCACAGACTAGCGGACGGGGAGCTGTTTTTT. As protein: CASSHRLADGELFF.

The CDR3 bases are TGTGCCAGTAGTATGGGACATGGTTGGAATCAGCCCCAGCATTTT. It specifies CASSMGHGWNQPQHF. This rearrangement joins TRBV19 to TRBJ1-5, with D possibly being TRBD1 (6 bases). CDR1 LNHDA and CDR2 SQIVND come from the germline V gene (reference sequence). The germline V and J ends were trimmed by 3 bases and 4 bases, with 13 bases remaining between them. The CDR3 has 15 residues.

This clone was detected a few times. The chain links TRBV7-8 to TRBJ1-1; 7 positions match TRBD1. CDR3 size: 14 residues. V lost 8 bases to trimming and J lost 5 bases; unmatched junction nucleotides: 11. CDR1 and CDR2 from the germline V gene are SGHVS and FQNEAQ. In DNA form, the CDR3 reads TGTGCCAGCGGATTATCCAGGGGGAGGACTGAAGCTTTCTTT. Translated: CASGLSRGRTEAFF.

Relative to its sample, this clone is medium-sized (0.01 to 0.1%). This sequence joins TRBV25-1 and TRBJ1-1; no firm D call. The V gene lost 4 bases and the J gene lost 4 bases, with 10 bases spanning the gap. The CDR3 consists of 13 residues. Looked up from germline, CDR1 is MGHDK and CDR2 is SYGVNS. CDR3 in amino acids: CASSVGSGTEAFF. The CDR3 DNA reads TGTGCCAGCAGTGTAGGGAGCGGCACTGAAGCTTTCTTT.